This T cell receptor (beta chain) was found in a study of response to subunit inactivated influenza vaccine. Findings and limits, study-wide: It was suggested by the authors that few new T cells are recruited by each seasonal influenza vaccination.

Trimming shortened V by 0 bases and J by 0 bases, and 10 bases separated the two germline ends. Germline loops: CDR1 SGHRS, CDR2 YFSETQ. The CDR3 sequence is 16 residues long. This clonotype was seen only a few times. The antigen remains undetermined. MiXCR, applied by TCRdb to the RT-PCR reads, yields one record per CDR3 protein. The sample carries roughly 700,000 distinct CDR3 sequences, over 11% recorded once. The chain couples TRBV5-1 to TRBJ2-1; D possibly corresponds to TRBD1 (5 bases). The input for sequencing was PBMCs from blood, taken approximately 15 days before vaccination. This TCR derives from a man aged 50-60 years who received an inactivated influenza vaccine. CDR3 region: CASSLGGVSSYNEQFF. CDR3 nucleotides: TGCGCCAGCAGCTTGGGGGGCGTGAGCTCCTACAATGAGCAGTTCTTC.